These 22 T cell receptor beta chains were all obtained from the same sample, sequenced in a study of long-term antiretroviral therapy in people with HIV. The run of the v3.0 immunoSEQ assay was at survey level. The method was immunoSEQ multiplex PCR; TCRdb's version includes in-frame clones alone and lacks a portion of them. The table has tens of thousands of clones, around 86% seen once. Here the sequenced sample was unsorted PBMCs, taken 0.2 years before starting antiretroviral therapy. The receptors were sampled from a man aged 18 to 30 with HIV.

The rearrangement uses TRBV2 and TRBJ1-5, with D unresolved. V was shortened by 7 bases and J by 5 bases, with 15 bases between the two germline ends. CDR3 length: 14 amino acids. The V gene's germline CDR1 is SNHLY and CDR2 FYNNEI. DNA of the CDR3: TGTGCCAGCAAGAATCGGGCGGATGATCAGCCCCAGCATTTT. Its translation: CASKNRADDQPQHF.

The V gene is TRBV10-3, the J gene TRBJ2-4; D gene uncertain. V was pared by 10 bases and J by 7 bases, with 20 bases between. Germline-derived CDR1 and CDR2 are ENHRY and SYGVKD. The CDR3 sequence is 14 residues long. The chain's CDR3 is CASRSTRMANIQYF. For the CDR3, the DNA is TGTGCCAGCAGATCTACGAGAATGGCGAACATTCAGTACTTC.

The chain recombines TRBV28 with TRBJ1-2, with TRBD1 matching over 10 bases. CDR1 and CDR2 (germline): MDHEN, SYDVKM. The CDR3 has 15 amino acids. The V and J ends lost 8 bases and 0 bases, in that order; junction bases with no gene match: 6. CDR3 sequence: CASAGQGDTNYGYTF. CDR3 coding DNA: TGTGCCAGCGCTGGACAGGGGGACACTAACTATGGCTACACCTTC.

V usage is TRBV12-5 and J usage is TRBJ2-3; TRBD2 might be the D (7 bases). The CDR3 extends over 12 amino acids. Germline V gives CDR1 LGHNT, CDR2 FRNRAP. The germline V and J ends were trimmed by 4 bases and 12 bases, with 14 bases remaining between them. The CDR3 coding sequence is TGTGCTAGTGGTTCAAGGGGGGGACTTCAGTATTTT. Amino acids: CASGSRGGLQYF.

V and J are TRBV7-3 and TRBJ2-3; D possibly uses TRBD1 or TRBD2 (5 bases each). V lost 6 bases and J lost 1, with 11 bases in between. Germline CDR1 is SGHTA and CDR2 is FQGTGA. This CDR3 is built from 14 residues. DNA for the CDR3: TGTGCCAGCAGGCAGGGACCAGGCACAGATACGCAGTATTTT. This sequence encodes CASRQGPGTDTQYF. Full variable domain (missing parts from reference TRBV7-3 and TRBJ2-3): GAGVSQTPSNKVTEKGKYVELRCDPISGHTALYWYRQSLGQGPEFLIYFQGTGAADDSGLPNDRFFAVRPEGSVSTLKIQRTERGDSAVYLCASRQGPGTDTQYFGPGTRLTVL.

This chain links TRBV19 with TRBJ2-3; D is possibly TRBD2 (5 bases). The CDR3 length is 15 residues. V shed 2 bases and J shed 2 bases, with 11 bases lying between them. The germline CDR1 and CDR2 sequences are LNHDA and SQIVND (reference sequence). Here the CDR3 DNA reads TGTGCCAGTAGTATAATTGGAGCGGACACAGATACGCAGTATTTT. Amino acid sequence: CASSIIGADTDTQYF.

The chain joins TRBV7-2 to TRBJ1-1; D is perhaps TRBD1 (5 bases). The germline V and J ends were trimmed by 5 bases and 8 bases, with 12 bases remaining between them. Germline V gene sequence: CDR1 SGHTA, CDR2 FQGNSA. The CDR3 is 12 amino acids. CDR3 DNA sequence: TGTGCCAGCAGCACTTTCGGGGGGGAAGCTTTCTTT. Residues: CASSTFGGEAFF.

The chain uses TRBV4-1 and TRBJ1-1, with D hard to call. The CDR3 covers 13 residues. Per the germline V gene, CDR1 is MGHRA and CDR2 is YSYEKL. V was pared by 6 bases and J by 7 bases, with 15 bases between. The DNA of the CDR3 is TGCGCCAGCAGGATAGCCTCCGTTGGTGAAGCTTTCTTT. Translation: CASRIASVGEAFF.

V usage is TRBV9 and J usage is TRBJ2-2; 7 bases match TRBD1. V was clipped by 0 bases and J by 12 bases; unmatched bases: 2. This CDR3 has 12 residues. The germline V gene has CDR1 SGDLS and CDR2 YYNGEE. The CDR3 DNA follows: TGTGCCAGCAGCGTAGTGACAGGGCAGCTGTTTTTT. This codes for CASSVVTGQLFF. Full variable domain (outside the CDR3, taken from reference TRBV9 and TRBJ2-2): DSGVTQTPKHLITATGQRVTLRCSPRSGDLSVYWYQQSLDQGLQFLIQYYNGEERAKGNILERFSAQQFPDLHSELNLSSLELGDSALYFCASSVVTGQLFFGEGSRLTVL.

This chain links TRBV5-4 with TRBJ1-2; no clear D gene. Germline V gene data show CDR1 as SGHNT and CDR2 as YYREEE (reference sequence). The CDR3 extends over 14 amino acids. Trimming shortened V by 1 base and J by 3 bases, and 10 bases separated the two germline ends. Here the CDR3 DNA reads TGTGCCAGCAGCTTGTATAACCGGGACTATGGCTACACCTTC. Its protein is CASSLYNRDYGYTF.

CDR3 region: CAISEPGTAQEETQYF. CDR3 nucleotide sequence: TGTGCCATCAGTGAGCCCGGGACAGCGCAGGAAGAGACCCAGTACTTC. The genes are TRBV10-3 and TRBJ2-5; 7 bases align to TRBD1. CDR1 and CDR2 (germline): ENHRY, SYGVKD. This CDR3 has 16 amino acids. V lost 2 bases and J lost 3; bases outside the gene matches: 9.

The chain combines TRBV7-7 with TRBJ2-1; perhaps TRBD2 as D (7 bases). Germline lookup yields CDR1 SSHAT and CDR2 FNYEAQ (reference sequence). This CDR3 is 12 amino acids long. CDR3 protein: CATGGPYNEQFF. CDR3 nucleotides: TGTGCTACCGGGGGGCCGTACAATGAGCAGTTCTTC.

The rearrangement uses TRBV7-2 and TRBJ2-5, with 8 positions matching TRBD2. The CDR3 length is 14 residues. CDR1 and CDR2 from the germline V gene are SGHTA and FQGNSA. Trimming at V came to 3 bases and at J to 2 bases, leaving 2 bases not matched to a gene. The CDR3 sequence is CASSFSGKQETQYF. The CDR3 DNA sequence: TGTGCCAGCAGCTTTAGCGGGAAACAAGAGACCCAGTACTTC.

This rearrangement joins TRBV12-5 to TRBJ2-3; 10 bases agree with TRBD2. V was clipped by 5 bases and J by 1 base; unmatched bases: 6. Germline CDR1 and CDR2: LGHNT and FRNRAP. This CDR3 has 16 amino acids. The CDR3: CASGEPLAGGTDTQYF. For the CDR3, the DNA is TGTGCTAGTGGTGAGCCTCTAGCGGGAGGCACAGATACGCAGTATTTT.

The gene calls are TRBV4-3 and TRBJ2-2; D is unclear. The CDR3 runs 16 residues. V was clipped by 0 bases and J by 3 bases, with 11 bases between them. Germline CDR1 and CDR2: LGHNA and YSLEER. The chain's CDR3 is CASSQDMVGYTGELFF. In DNA, the CDR3 is TGCGCCAGCAGCCAAGATATGGTGGGATACACCGGGGAGCTGTTTTTT.

This rearrangement joins TRBV7-9 to TRBJ1-3; D call uncertain. The V end was cut by 3 bases, the J end by 0 bases, with 9 bases between. This CDR3 region has 15 residues. Germline-derived CDR1 and CDR2 are SEHNR and FQNEAQ (reference sequence). The CDR3 DNA follows: TGTGCCAGCAGCTTTAGTGGGAGCTCTGGAAACACCATATATTTT. This translates into CASSFSGSSGNTIYF.

In its sample, this clone was seen a few times. The V and J genes are TRBV9 and TRBJ1-2, with D possibly being TRBD1 (6 bases). Between the trimmed V and J ends, which lost 3 bases and 8 bases, there was a span of 14 bases. The germline V gene has CDR1 SGDLS and CDR2 YYNGEE. The CDR3 runs 13 residues. The CDR3 DNA is TGTGCCAGCAGCGACCAACAGGGTTGGGGCTACACCTTC. It encodes CASSDQQGWGYTF.

The chain uses TRBV5-1 and TRBJ1-3, with D unresolved. The germline gives CDR1 SGHRS, CDR2 YFSETQ. Trimming stripped 0 bases from V and 2 bases from J, with 6 bases between. CDR3 size: 14 residues. The CDR3 DNA follows: TGCGCCAGCAGCTTGGATGGCGCTGGAAACACCATATATTTT. Amino acid sequence: CASSLDGAGNTIYF.

The J gene is TRBJ2-1, the V gene TRBV9; D is unresolved. Trimming removed 0 bases from V and 5 bases from J, with 12 bases in between. CDR1 is SGDLS, CDR2 YYNGEE, per germline. This CDR3 is built from 15 residues. The CDR3 reads CASSVVGLLHNEQFF. CDR3 nucleotide sequence: TGTGCCAGCAGCGTAGTTGGGCTGCTACACAATGAGCAGTTCTTC.

The chain has TRBV19 and TRBJ2-7; perhaps TRBD2 as D (7 bases). The germline V gene has CDR1 LNHDA and CDR2 SQIVND (reference sequence). Trimming stripped 1 base from V and 2 bases from J, with 12 bases between. The CDR3 contains 15 residues. The CDR3 region has the DNA TGTGCCAGTAGTATAGGTTCGGGGGGCGCCTACGAGCAGTACTTC. It yields the protein CASSIGSGGAYEQYF.

V gene TRBV29-1 combines with J gene TRBJ1-1, with a possible D match to TRBD1 (6 bases). V lost 8 bases and J lost 6, with 16 bases in between. This CDR3 comprises 12 residues. Germline CDR1 and CDR2: SQVTM and ANQGSEA. CDR3: CSTTGWGSEAFF. CDR3 in DNA: TGCAGCACGACAGGTTGGGGTTCTGAAGCTTTCTTT. Based on the CDR3 plus reference TRBV29-1 and TRBJ1-1, the full variable domain is SAVISQKPSRDICQRGTSLTIQCQVDSQVTMMFWYRQQPGQSLTLIATANQGSEATYESGFVIDKFPISRPNLTFSTLTVSNMSPEDSSIYLCSTTGWGSEAFFGQGTRLTVV.

The chain recombines TRBV18 with TRBJ2-1; 10 nucleotides line up with TRBD2. The trim removed 5 bases at V and 8 bases at J, leaving 3 bases unmatched. The CDR3 is 13 residues long. CDR1 is KGHSH, CDR2 LQKENI, per germline. This CDR3 reads CASSGLAGDEQFF. CDR3 in DNA: TGTGCCAGCTCAGGGCTAGCGGGAGATGAGCAGTTCTTC.